Described below is a single T cell receptor beta chain sequence and its context. This clonotype was counted ten times or more. Its antigen is still unknown. No base quality information exists; no much larger clone differs at one position. The data belong to a study of T cells in Graves' hyperthyroidism and ophthalmopathy (dated by TCRdb to the late 2010s). Background for the entire study: Peripheral blood was sampled at the time of initial diagnosis, prior to any treatment. After sampling, hyperthyroidism patients received methimazole starting at 30 mg daily, and ophthalmopathy patients received high-dose intravenous methylprednisolone. The 75 to 100 discovery patients were divided at random into training and test sets in a 7:3 ratio. Whether ophthalmopathy could be predicted prospectively was tested in an independent validation cohort made up of under 20 hyperthyroidism patients plus 17 patients who later progressed to ophthalmopathy. TCR Vbeta CDR3 sequencing of 120 to 150 peripheral blood samples (under 45 ophthalmopathy, 70 to 85 hyperthyroidism and roughly 17 progressor patients) is reported in the paper. To identify distinguishing TCR V-J signatures, a discovery cohort of some 100 patients was used, comprising 43 with Graves' ophthalmopathy and around 57 with stable Graves' hyperthyroidism. The study also compared thyroid tissue and blood T-cell repertoires from roughly six Graves' hyperthyroidism patients.

Stable Graves' hyperthyroidism was defined as the absence of progression to ophthalmopathy over 18 months of follow-up. Hyperthyroidism patients were aged 18 to 65 years and newly diagnosed, with disease duration of less than 2 months. The study excluded patients with uncontrolled infections, other autoimmune diseases, pregnancy or lactation. Diagnoses were based on clinical symptoms, serum thyroxine and TRAb, thyroid ultrasound and orbital computed tomography. Ficoll-Paque density gradient centrifugation was used to isolate PBMCs from about 9 ml of fresh peripheral blood. Total RNA was extracted with Trizol reagent, and quality was checked on an Agilent 2100 Bioanalyzer. What the work shows at the level of the full study, not this receptor alone: In validation, the model predicted progression to ophthalmopathy a median of roughly 6.1 months before onset, with roughly 70% sensitivity and 72.22% specificity. A model built on a 13 V-J signature distinguished ophthalmopathy from stable hyperthyroidism, reaching 85% to 90% sensitivity and approximately 83% specificity in cross-validation and 80%/75% in testing. No statistical method was used to fix the sample size in advance, and group allocation was not hidden from the investigators. Most expanded thyroid clonotypes (frequency above 0.001) were also detected in blood, a finding suggesting that blood repertoires may reflect thyroid immune responses.

The TCR beta CDR3 regions were amplified from the RNA transcripts. The first round of RT-PCR for the TCR CDR3 was performed with the HTBI primer set and the Qiagen OneStep RT-PCR kit. Libraries were constructed in a second round of multiplex PCR, after which size selection and purification were carried out. The libraries were sequenced on an Illumina HiSeq2000 using paired-end 100 bp reads. The authors' analysis ran thus. SOAPnuke was used to process the raw data, with reads discarded if the reads contained adapters or uncalled bases, had a mean Phred below 15, or lacked an exact constant-primer or identifier match. High-quality paired reads were merged using COPE v1.2.5, and each unique nucleotide sequence was defined as a clonotype. MiTCR v1.1 was used to align the clonotypes against IMGT TRBV, TRBD and TRBJ reference segments. Only V-J combinations with frequency above 0.0001, covering approximately 99% of repertoires, were analysed. A TCS score was defined as the ratio between F50 (clonal expansion) and ExV (chaos), using BLOSUM62-based TCRdist between CDR3 peptides within each V-J. Welch's t-statistics and random forest reduced just over 500 V-J features to about 12, which were used in a naive Bayes classifier (R e1071). Using fastp at Q25 and MiXCR, TCRdb reprocessed the public reads and kept productive beta chains. Under each unique CDR3 protein, matching rows form one entry showing the most common genes and DNA. TCRdb's processing, not the study's, gives the V and J calls here. Here the sample has a few hundred thousand distinct CDR3 sequences; about a sixth occur a single time. The ten largest account for 6.5% to 8% of the sample.

For CDR1 and CDR2, the germline V gene lists SGHNT and YENEEA. The CDR3 runs 14 residues from the cysteine to the phenylalanine. Only CDR3 DNA remains: 42 bases, in frame from the first base. V sheds 1 base and J sheds 3 bases, leaving 8 bases between their ends. The receptor was isolated from a young woman with Graves' hyperthyroidism. This sequence uses TRBV11-3 and TRBJ2-3, with no confident D gene call. The sample comprised blood. This receptor carries the CDR3 CASSLGPLTDTQYF. The sequenced DNA: TGTGCCAGCAGCTTAGGACCACTAACAGATACGCAGTATTTT.